This entry lists 12 T cell receptor beta chains sequenced from one sample in a study of radiation and T cells in renal cell carcinoma. Time point of the sample: blood 2 weeks post-SBRT. Treatment reported: 15 Gy SBRT to primary tumor, nephrectomy 4 weeks later. Generated by immunoSEQ multiplex PCR, the TCRdb table keeps only in-frame clones and is missing some. Here the sample spans 150,000 to 180,000 clones, around 90% being singletons. Sequencing was performed on blood, taken from a patient whose treatment included radiotherapy and nephrectomy. The receptors originated from a woman aged 45-65 years with renal cell carcinoma.

The chain couples TRBV29-1 to TRBJ2-1; weak D call: TRBD2 (7 bases). Germline CDR1 and CDR2: SQVTM and ANQGSEA. This CDR3 is 13 amino acids long. Trimming cost V 6 bases and J 5 bases, with 14 bases left between them. The CDR3 loop reads CSVAGDNNNEQFF. The DNA for the CDR3 is TGCAGCGTGGCGGGGGACAATAACAATGAGCAGTTCTTC.

The genes are TRBV6-5 and TRBJ2-5; the D call may be TRBD1 or TRBD2 (5 bases each). Germline CDR1 MNHEY, CDR2 SVGAGI. Deletions cut 6 bases from V and 5 bases from J, with 16 bases between. CDR3 size: 14 residues. CDR3 nucleotides: TGTGCCAGCAGAGATAAGGATTGGGGGGAGACCCAGTACTTC. It yields the protein CASRDKDWGETQYF.

This sequence joins TRBV29-1 and TRBJ2-5; D is unclear. The CDR3 is made up of 12 amino acids. CDR1 and CDR2 (germline): SQVTM, ANQGSEA. The CDR3 protein is CSGGATGETQYF. The CDR3 DNA reads TGCAGTGGTGGAGCGACCGGGGAGACCCAGTACTTC. Looking up the rest from reference TRBV29-1 and TRBJ2-5 gives the full variable domain: SAVISQKPSRDICQRGTSLTIQCQVDSQVTMMFWYRQQPGQSLTLIATANQGSEATYESGFVIDKFPISRPNLTFSTLTVSNMSPEDSSIYLCSGGATGETQYFGPGTRLLVL.

The J gene is TRBJ1-6, the V gene TRBV12-5; D may be TRBD1 (5 bases). The CDR3 totals 15 residues. In germline, CDR1 is LGHNT, CDR2 FRNRAP. The V gene lost 1 base and the J gene lost 3 bases, with 7 bases spanning the gap. CDR3 sequence reads: CASGLGGVYNSPLHF. The CDR3 DNA follows: TGTGCTAGTGGTTTGGGAGGGGTCTATAATTCACCCCTCCACTTT. The complete variable domain, with remaining parts taken from reference TRBV12-5 and TRBJ1-6, reads DARVTQTPRHKVTEMGQEVTMRCQPILGHNTVFWYRQTMMQGLELLAYFRNRAPLDDSGMPKDRFSAEMPDATLATLKIQPSEPRDSAVYFCASGLGGVYNSPLHFGNGTRLTVT.

The V and J genes are TRBV7-2 and TRBJ2-7; D not resolved. The V end was cut by 5 bases, the J end by 3 bases, with 14 bases between. The CDR3 contains 14 residues. Germline V gene lookup returns CDR1 SGHTA and CDR2 FQGNSA. The CDR3 DNA follows: TGTGCCAGCAGCCCCGCCTGGACGGTCTACGAGCAGTACTTC. Its translation is CASSPAWTVYEQYF. The full variable domain, with the rest looked up from reference TRBV7-2 and TRBJ2-7, is GAGVSQSPSNKVTEKGKDVELRCDPISGHTALYWYRQSLGQGLEFLIYFQGNSAPDKSGLPSDRFSAERTGGSVSTLTIQRTQQEDSAVYLCASSPAWTVYEQYFGPGTRLTVT.

This chain connects TRBV29-1 to TRBJ2-3, with D tentatively TRBD1 or TRBD2 (6 bases each). V lost 8 bases and J lost 10, with 25 bases in between. The V gene's germline CDR1 is SQVTM and CDR2 ANQGSEA. The CDR3 consists of 14 residues. DNA of the CDR3: TGCAGCTTTAATCGGTTGGAACCAGGGGAGGCGCAGTATTTT. This gives the protein CSFNRLEPGEAQYF.

This clone was detected only a few times. This chain uses TRBV7-9 with TRBJ2-2; 8 bases are shared with TRBD2. CDR3 length: 15 residues. The J segment lost 5 bases and the V segment lost 5 bases, leaving 7 bases of the junction unmatched. Germline-derived CDR1 and CDR2 are SEHNR and FQNEAQ (reference sequence). The CDR3 nucleotides read TGTGCCAGCAGCAAGACTAGCGTTGGGACCGGGGAGCTGTTTTTT. It translates to CASSKTSVGTGELFF.

The chain uses TRBV10-1 and TRBJ2-3; 10 bases line up with TRBD2. V shed 6 bases and J 3 bases; nucleotides not matched to a gene: 3. The germline V gene has CDR1 WNHNN and CDR2 SYGVQD (reference sequence). The CDR3 runs 14 residues. CDR3 sequence: CASSPGLATDTQYF. CDR3 in DNA: TGCGCCAGCAGCCCGGGACTAGCGACAGATACGCAGTATTTT.

The chain uses TRBV19 and TRBJ2-1, with D perhaps being TRBD1 or TRBD2 (6 bases each). This CDR3 is built from 13 residues. Germline CDR1 reads LNHDA; CDR2 reads SQIVND (reference sequence). Deletions cut 3 bases from V and 5 bases from J, with 8 bases between. Here the CDR3 reads CASSIGGNNEQFF. The DNA of the CDR3 is TGTGCCAGTAGTATCGGGGGCAACAATGAGCAGTTCTTC.

This chain connects TRBV4-1 to TRBJ2-7, with 7 bases identical to TRBD1. This CDR3 region has 16 residues. Germline V lookup: CDR1 MGHRA, CDR2 YSYEKL. V was pared by 1 base and J by 5 bases, with 11 bases of the junction left unmatched. The CDR3 region is CASSQGGQLMLDEQYF. DNA for the CDR3: TGCGCCAGCAGCCAAGGGGGACAGCTGATGTTGGACGAGCAGTACTTC.

The chain uses TRBV5-1 and TRBJ1-2; 9 nucleotides align to TRBD1. This CDR3 has 15 residues. V dropped 2 bases and J dropped 8; count of bases not matched to a gene: 10. Germline V lookup: CDR1 SGHRS, CDR2 YFSETQ. In DNA form, the CDR3 reads TGCGCCAGCAGCTTAAGACAGGGGGTTCTGGACGGCTACACCTTC. Protein: CASSLRQGVLDGYTF.

The chain uses TRBV4-2 and TRBJ2-7; 9 bases line up with TRBD1. Losses at the gene ends were 2 bases for V and 7 bases for J; bases not matched to a gene: 9. CDR1 and CDR2 (germline): LGHNA, YNFKEQ. The CDR3 sequence is 15 residues long. The CDR3 DNA sequence: TGTGCCAGCAGCCAAACCGGGACAGGGCTTTGGGAGCAGTACTTC. It is translated as CASSQTGTGLWEQYF.